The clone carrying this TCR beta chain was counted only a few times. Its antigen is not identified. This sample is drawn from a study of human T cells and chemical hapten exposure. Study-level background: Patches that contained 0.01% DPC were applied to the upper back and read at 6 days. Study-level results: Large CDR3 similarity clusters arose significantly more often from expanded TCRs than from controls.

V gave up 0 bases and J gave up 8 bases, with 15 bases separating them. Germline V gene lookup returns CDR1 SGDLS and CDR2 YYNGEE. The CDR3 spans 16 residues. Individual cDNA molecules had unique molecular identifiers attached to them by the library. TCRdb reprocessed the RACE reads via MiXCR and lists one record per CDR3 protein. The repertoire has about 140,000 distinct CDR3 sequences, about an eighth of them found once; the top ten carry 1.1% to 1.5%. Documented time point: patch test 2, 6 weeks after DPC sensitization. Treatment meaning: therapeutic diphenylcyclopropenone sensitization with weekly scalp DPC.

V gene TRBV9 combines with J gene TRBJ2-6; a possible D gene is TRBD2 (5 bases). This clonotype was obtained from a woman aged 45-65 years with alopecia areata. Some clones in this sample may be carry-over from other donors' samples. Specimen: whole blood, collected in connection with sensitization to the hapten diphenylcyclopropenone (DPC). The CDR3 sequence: CASSVAPRLATNVLTF. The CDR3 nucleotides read TGTGCCAGCAGCGTAGCTCCCAGGCTAGCCACCAACGTCCTGACTTTC.